This T cell receptor (beta chain) is from a study of shared clonotypes between healthy human individuals. The V end lost 8 bases, the J end lost 3 bases, and 20 bases lay between the germline ends. CDR1 and CDR2 (germline): MNHEY, SMNVEV (reference sequence). This CDR3 has 15 residues. Naive CD8 cells comprised CD45RO-negative, CCR7-positively selected cells, excluding terminally differentiated effector memory CD45RA+ cells. Study-wide results and limits: Since donors were few, the genetic and exposure-history diversity represented was limited.

The protocol was immunoSEQ multiplex PCR, while the TCRdb copy is restricted to in-frame clones and leaves out a portion. Here the sample spans around 600,000 clones, 95% being singletons. About this clone: No antigen is known for it.

The receptor was derived from a woman in her 30s in good health. Sequenced material: naive CD8+ T cells sorted from blood. The genes are TRBV27 and TRBJ2-7, with a tentative D call TRBD1 (6 bases). The CDR3 region is CASAYGPPTGYEQYF. The CDR3 DNA follows: TGTGCCAGCGCCTACGGTCCCCCGACAGGCTACGAGCAGTACTTC.